This T cell receptor (beta chain) was identified during a study of control samples from healthy donors and cancer patients (dated by TCRdb to about 2020). The CDR3, cysteine through phenylalanine, is 14 amino acids long. Just the 42-base CDR3 DNA is kept, in frame starting at base 1. Looking up the germline V gene (reference sequence) yields CDR1 SEHNR and CDR2 FQNEAQ. Trimming accounts for 1 base at V and 8 bases at J, while the number of junction bases matched to no gene is 2. The library was made by the immunoSEQ multiplex PCR assay. The clones in this table, taken by TCRdb from immuneACCESS, are in-frame only. Not every clone is retained; where verified, under half of the shortfall comes from an unresolved V gene, and the cause of the rest is unknown. The sample yields 130,000 or so clones; roughly nine tenths were counted once. The ten largest clones add up to 40% of the sample. On this clone: Its antigen is still unknown. Base qualities are not recorded, but no much larger clone differs from it by a single base.

The receptor was isolated from a man in his fifties or sixties in good health. Specimen: blood. This chain joins TRBV7-9 to TRBJ1-6; 7 junctional bases match TRBD1. The CDR3 is CASSLGGGHSPLHF. The bases read TGTGCCAGCAGCTTAGGAGGGGGCCATTCACCCCTCCACTTT.